Sequencing of this T cell receptor beta chain was carried out in a study of shared clonotypes between healthy human individuals. About the research overall: Each donor contributed plates that comprised three CD4 naive, three CD4 memory, two CD8 naive and one CD8 memory.

Trimming removed 5 bases from V and 1 base from J; junction bases left unmatched: 13. The germline CDR1 and CDR2 sequences are SEHNR and FQNEAQ (reference sequence). The CDR3 has 19 residues. Measured with immunoSEQ multiplex PCR; TCRdb has only the in-frame clones, and not every one. The table lists about 330,000 clones, around 67% of them singletons. The V gene is TRBV7-9, the J gene TRBJ2-4; 11 bases align to TRBD2. This clonotype was sampled from a man aged 25-45 years in good health. Input material: memory CD4+ T cells sorted from blood. This sample's subset: CD45RA-negative fraction. CDR3 nucleotides: TGTGCCAGCAGCCGCATAGCGGGAGGGGGCCAAGGGGCCAAAAACATTCAGTACTTC. Its translation: CASSRIAGGGQGAKNIQYF.